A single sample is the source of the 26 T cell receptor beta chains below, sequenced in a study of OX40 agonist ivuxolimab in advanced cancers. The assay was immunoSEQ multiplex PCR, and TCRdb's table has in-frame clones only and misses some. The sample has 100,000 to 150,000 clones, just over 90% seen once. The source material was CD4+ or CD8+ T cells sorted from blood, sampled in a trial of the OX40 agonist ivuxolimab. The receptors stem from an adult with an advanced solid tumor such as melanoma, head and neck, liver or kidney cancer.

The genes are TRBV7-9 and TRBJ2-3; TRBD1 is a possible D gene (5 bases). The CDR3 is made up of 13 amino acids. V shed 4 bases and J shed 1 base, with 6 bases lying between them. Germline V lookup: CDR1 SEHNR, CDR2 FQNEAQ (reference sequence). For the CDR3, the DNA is TGTGCCAGCAGCTCGACAGGCACAGATACGCAGTATTTT. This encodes CASSSTGTDTQYF.

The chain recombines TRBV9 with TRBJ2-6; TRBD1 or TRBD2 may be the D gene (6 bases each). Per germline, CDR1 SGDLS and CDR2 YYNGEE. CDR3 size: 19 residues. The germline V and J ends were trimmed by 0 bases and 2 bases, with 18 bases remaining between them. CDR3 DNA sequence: TGTGCCAGCAGCGTAGTGGGGCAGGGGAGGCTCCCTGGGGCCAACGTCCTGACTTTC. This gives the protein CASSVVGQGRLPGANVLTF. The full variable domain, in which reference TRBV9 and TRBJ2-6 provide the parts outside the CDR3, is DSGVTQTPKHLITATGQRVTLRCSPRSGDLSVYWYQQSLDQGLQFLIQYYNGEERAKGNILERFSAQQFPDLHSELNLSSLELGDSALYFCASSVVGQGRLPGANVLTFGAGSRLTVL.

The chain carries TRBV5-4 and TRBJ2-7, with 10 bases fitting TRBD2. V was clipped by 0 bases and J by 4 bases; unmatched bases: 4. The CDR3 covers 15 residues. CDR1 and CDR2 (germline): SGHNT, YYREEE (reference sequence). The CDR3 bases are TGTGCCAGCAGCTTGGGCCTAGCGGGAGTTTACGAGCAGTACTTC. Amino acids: CASSLGLAGVYEQYF.

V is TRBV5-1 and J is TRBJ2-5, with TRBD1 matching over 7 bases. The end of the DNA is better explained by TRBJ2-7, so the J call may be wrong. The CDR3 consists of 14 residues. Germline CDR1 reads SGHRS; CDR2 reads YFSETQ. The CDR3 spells CASSTGQPVYEQYF. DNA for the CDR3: TGCGCCAGCAGCACGGGACAGCCTGTCTACGAGCAGTACTTC.

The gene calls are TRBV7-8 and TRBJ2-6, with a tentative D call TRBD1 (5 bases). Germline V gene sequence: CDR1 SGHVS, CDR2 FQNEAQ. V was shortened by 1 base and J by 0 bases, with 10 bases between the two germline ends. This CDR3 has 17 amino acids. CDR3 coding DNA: TGTGCCAGCAGCTTAGGTGACAGCTTCTCTGGGGCCAACGTCCTGACTTTC. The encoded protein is CASSLGDSFSGANVLTF.

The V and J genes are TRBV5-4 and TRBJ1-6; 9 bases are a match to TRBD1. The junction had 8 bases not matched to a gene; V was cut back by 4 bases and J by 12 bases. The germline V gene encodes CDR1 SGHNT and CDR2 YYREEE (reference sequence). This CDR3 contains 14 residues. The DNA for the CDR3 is TGTGCCAGCAGCCCGGGACAGGGAAGCGGACCCCTCCACTTT. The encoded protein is CASSPGQGSGPLHF.

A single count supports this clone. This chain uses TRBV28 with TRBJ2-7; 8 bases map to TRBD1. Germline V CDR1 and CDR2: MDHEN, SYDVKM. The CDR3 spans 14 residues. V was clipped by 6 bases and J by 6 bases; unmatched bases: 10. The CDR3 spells CASRSLGQEGEQYF. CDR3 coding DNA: TGTGCCAGCAGGTCCCTGGGACAGGAAGGCGAGCAGTACTTC.

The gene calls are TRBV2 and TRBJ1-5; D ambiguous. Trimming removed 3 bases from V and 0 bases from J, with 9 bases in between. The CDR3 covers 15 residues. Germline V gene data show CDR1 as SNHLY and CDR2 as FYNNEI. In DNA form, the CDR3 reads TGTGCCAGCAGTGATCGGCAGCTTAGCAATCAGCCCCAGCATTTT. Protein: CASSDRQLSNQPQHF.

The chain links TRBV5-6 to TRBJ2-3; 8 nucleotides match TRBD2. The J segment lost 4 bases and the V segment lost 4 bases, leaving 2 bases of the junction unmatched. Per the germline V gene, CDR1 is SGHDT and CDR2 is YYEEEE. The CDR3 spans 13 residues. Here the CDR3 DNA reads TGTGCCAGCAGCCTGACTAGCGCAGATACGCAGTATTTT. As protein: CASSLTSADTQYF.

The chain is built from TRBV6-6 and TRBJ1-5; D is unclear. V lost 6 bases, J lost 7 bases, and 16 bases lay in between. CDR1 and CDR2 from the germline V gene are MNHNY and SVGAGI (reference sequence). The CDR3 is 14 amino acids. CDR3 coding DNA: TGTGCCAGCAGAACCGGAAGGAGTGGGCAGCCCCAGCATTTT. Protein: CASRTGRSGQPQHF.

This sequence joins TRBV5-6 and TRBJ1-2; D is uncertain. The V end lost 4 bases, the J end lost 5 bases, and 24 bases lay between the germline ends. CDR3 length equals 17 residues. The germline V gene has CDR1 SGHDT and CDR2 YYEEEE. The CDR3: CASSPSPVDKDGYGYTF. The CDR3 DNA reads TGTGCCAGCAGCCCATCTCCGGTCGACAAAGACGGTTATGGCTACACCTTC.

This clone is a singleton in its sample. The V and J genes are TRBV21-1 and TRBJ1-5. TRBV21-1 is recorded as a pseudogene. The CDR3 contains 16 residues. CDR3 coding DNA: TGTGCCAGCAGCAAATCAGGTGAGGCGAGCAATCAGCCCCAGCATTTT. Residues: CASSKSGEASNQPQHF.

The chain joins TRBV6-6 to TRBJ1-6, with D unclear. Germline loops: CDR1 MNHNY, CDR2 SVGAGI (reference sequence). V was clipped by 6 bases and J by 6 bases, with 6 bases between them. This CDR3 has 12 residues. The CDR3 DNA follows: TGTGCCAGCAGCCTGACTAATTCACCCCTCCACTTT. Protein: CASSLTNSPLHF.

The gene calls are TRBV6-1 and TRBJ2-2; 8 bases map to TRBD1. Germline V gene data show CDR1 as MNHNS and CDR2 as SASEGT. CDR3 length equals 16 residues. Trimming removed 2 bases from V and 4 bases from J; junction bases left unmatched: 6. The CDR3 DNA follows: TGTGCCAGCAGTGAAAAGTACGACAGGGGCACCGGGGAGCTGTTTTTT. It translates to CASSEKYDRGTGELFF.

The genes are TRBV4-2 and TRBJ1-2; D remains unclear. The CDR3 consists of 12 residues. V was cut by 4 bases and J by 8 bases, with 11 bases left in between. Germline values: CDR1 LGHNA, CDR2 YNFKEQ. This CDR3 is CASSLESRGYTF. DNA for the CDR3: TGTGCCAGCAGCCTTGAGTCTCGGGGCTACACCTTC.

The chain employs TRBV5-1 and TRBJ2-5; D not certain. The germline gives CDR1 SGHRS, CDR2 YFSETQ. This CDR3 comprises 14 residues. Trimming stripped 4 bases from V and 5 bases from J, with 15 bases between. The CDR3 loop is CASSLGSERETQYF. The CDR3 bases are TGCGCCAGCAGCCTAGGAAGCGAGAGGGAGACCCAGTACTTC. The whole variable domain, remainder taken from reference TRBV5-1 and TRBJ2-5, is KAGVTQTPRYLIKTRGQQVTLSCSPISGHRSVSWYQQTPGQGLQFLFEYFSETQRNKGNFPGRFSGRQFSNSRSEMNVSTLELGDSALYLCASSLGSERETQYFGPGTRLLVL.

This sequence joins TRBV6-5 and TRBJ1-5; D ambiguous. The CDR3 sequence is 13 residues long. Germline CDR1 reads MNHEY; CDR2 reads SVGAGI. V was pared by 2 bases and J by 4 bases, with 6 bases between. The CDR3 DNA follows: TGTGCCAGCAGTTACGATGGGAATCAGCCCCAGCATTTT. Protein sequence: CASSYDGNQPQHF.

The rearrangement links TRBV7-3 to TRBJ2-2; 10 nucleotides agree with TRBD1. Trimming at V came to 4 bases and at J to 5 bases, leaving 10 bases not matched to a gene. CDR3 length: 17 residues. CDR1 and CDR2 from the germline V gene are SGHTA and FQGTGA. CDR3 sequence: CASSSLPPGQGTGELFF. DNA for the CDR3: TGTGCCAGCAGCTCTCTCCCCCCGGGACAGGGGACCGGGGAGCTGTTTTTT.

The CDR3 protein is CASSLFETEQFF. In nucleotides, the CDR3 is TGTGCCAGCAGCTTGTTCGAAACTGAGCAGTTCTTC. The chain carries TRBV5-6 and TRBJ2-1; no definite D call. CDR3 size: 12 residues. The V end was cut by 1 base, the J end by 9 bases, with 8 bases between. CDR1 is SGHDT and CDR2 is YYEEEE in the germline V gene.

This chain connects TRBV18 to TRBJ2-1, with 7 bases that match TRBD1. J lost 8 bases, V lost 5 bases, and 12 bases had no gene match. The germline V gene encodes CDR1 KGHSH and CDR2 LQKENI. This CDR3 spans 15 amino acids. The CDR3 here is CASSFGMGQSDEQFF. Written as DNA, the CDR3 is TGTGCCAGCTCATTTGGGATGGGACAGAGTGATGAGCAGTTCTTC.

The CDR3 loop is CASGLVVAEAFF. The CDR3 DNA reads as TGTGCCAGCGGCCTAGTCGTAGCTGAAGCTTTCTTT. This chain connects TRBV28 to TRBJ1-1; D is unresolved. CDR1 is MDHEN and CDR2 is SYDVKM in the germline V gene. The CDR3 runs 12 residues. V lost 8 bases and J 6 bases, leaving 13 bases between the germline ends.

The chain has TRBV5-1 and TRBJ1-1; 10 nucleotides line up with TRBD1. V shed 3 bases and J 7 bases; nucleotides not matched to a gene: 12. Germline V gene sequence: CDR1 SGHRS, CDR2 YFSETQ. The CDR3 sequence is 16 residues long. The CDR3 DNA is TGCGCCAGCAGCTCTATTCCCGGGACAGGGGTGGGTGAAGCTTTCTTT. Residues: CASSSIPGTGVGEAFF.

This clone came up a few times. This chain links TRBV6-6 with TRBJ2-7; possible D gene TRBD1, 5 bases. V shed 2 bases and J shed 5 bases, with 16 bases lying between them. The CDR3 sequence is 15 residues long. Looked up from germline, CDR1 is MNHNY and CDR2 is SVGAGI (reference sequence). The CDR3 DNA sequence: TGTGCCAGCAGTTACCAGAGGCAGGGATCTGACGAGCAGTACTTC. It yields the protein CASSYQRQGSDEQYF.

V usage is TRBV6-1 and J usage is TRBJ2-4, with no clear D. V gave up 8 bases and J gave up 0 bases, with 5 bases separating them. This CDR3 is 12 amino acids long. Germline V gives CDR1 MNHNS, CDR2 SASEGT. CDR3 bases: TGTGCCAGCCGTCTAGCCAAAAACATTCAGTACTTC. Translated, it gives CASRLAKNIQYF.

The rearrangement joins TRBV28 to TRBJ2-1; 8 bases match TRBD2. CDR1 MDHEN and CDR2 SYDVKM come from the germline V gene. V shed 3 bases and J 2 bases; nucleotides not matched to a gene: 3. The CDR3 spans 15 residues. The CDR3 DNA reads TGTGCCAGCAGTTTTATAGCGGGGACCTACAATGAGCAGTTCTTC. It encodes CASSFIAGTYNEQFF.

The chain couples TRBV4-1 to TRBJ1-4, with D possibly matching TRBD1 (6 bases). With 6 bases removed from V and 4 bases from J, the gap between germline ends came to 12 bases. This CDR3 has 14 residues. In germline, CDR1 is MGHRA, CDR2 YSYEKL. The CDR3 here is CASRYPGVNEKLFF. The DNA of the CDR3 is TGCGCCAGCAGGTACCCAGGGGTTAATGAAAAACTGTTTTTT.